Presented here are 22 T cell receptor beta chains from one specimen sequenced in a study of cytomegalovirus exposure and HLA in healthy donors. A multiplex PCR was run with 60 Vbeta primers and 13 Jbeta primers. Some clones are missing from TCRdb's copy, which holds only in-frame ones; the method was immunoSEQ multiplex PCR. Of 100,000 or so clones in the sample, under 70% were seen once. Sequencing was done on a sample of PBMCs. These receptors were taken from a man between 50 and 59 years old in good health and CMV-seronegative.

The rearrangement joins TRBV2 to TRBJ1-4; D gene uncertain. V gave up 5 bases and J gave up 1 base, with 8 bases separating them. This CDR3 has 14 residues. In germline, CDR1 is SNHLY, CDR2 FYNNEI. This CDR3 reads CASSFSGTNEKLFF. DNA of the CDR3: TGTGCCAGCAGTTTCTCGGGAACTAATGAAAAACTGTTTTTT.

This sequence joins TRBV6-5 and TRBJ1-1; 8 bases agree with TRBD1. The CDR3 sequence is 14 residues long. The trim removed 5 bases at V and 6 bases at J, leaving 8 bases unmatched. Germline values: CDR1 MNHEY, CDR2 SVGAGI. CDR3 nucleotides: TGTGCCAGCAGTCCCCGACAGGGGACTTCTGAAGCTTTCTTT. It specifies CASSPRQGTSEAFF.

The CDR3 DNA is TGTGCCAGTCAAGAACAGGGACGCCGGACTGAAGCTTTCTTT. The encoded protein is CASQEQGRRTEAFF. The V call is TRBV6-5, the J call TRBJ1-1; the D gene is possibly TRBD1 (6 bases). Germline-derived CDR1 and CDR2 are MNHEY and SVGAGI. The CDR3 runs to 14 residues. Trimming cost V 9 bases and J 5 bases, with 19 bases left between them.

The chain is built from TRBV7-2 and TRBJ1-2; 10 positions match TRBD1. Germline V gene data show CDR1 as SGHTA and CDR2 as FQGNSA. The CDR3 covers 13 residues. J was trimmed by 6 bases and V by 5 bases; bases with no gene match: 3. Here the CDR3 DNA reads TGTGCCAGCAGCCTGGACAGGGGGAATGGCTACACCTTC. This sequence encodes CASSLDRGNGYTF.

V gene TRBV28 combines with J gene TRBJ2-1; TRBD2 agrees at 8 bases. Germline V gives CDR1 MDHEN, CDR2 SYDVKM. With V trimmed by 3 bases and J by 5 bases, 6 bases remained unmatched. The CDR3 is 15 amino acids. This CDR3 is CASSLAGGLHNEQFF. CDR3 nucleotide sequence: TGTGCCAGCAGTTTGGCGGGAGGTCTCCACAATGAGCAGTTCTTC.

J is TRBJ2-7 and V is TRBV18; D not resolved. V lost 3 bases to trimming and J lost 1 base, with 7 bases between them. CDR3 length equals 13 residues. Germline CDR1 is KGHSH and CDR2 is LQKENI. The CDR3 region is CASSPAASYEQYF. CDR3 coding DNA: TGTGCCAGCTCACCGGCGGCTTCCTACGAGCAGTACTTC.

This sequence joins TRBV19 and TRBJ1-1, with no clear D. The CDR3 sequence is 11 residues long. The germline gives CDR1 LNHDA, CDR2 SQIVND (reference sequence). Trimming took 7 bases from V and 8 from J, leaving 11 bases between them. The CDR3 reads CASKSAREAFF. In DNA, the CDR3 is TGTGCCAGTAAAAGCGCGAGGGAAGCTTTCTTT. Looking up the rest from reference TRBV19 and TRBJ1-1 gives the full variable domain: DGGITQSPKYLFRKEGQNVTLSCEQNLNHDAMYWYRQDPGQGLRLIYYSQIVNDFQKGDIAEGYSVSREKKESFPLTVTSAQKNPTAFYLCASKSAREAFFGQGTRLTVV.

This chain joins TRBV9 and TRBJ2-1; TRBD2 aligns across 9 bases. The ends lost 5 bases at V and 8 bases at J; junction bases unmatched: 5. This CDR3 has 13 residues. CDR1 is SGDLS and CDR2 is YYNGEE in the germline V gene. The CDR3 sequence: CASSFSGSHEQFF. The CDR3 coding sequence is TGTGCCAGCAGTTTTAGCGGGAGTCATGAGCAGTTCTTC.

CDR3 coding DNA: TGTGCCAGCAGCCCAAACACATACACAGATACGCAGTATTTT. It codes for CASSPNTYTDTQYF. The chain joins TRBV7-3 to TRBJ2-3, with no clear D. Germline lookup yields CDR1 SGHTA and CDR2 FQGTGA. The CDR3 covers 14 residues. V was pared by 5 bases and J by 2 bases, with 11 bases between.

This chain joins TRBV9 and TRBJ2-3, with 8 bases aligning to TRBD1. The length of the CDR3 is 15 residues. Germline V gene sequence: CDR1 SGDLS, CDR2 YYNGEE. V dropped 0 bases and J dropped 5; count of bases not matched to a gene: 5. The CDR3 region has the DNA TGTGCCAGCAGCGTAGGGGCAGGGGGCCGAGATACGCAGTATTTT. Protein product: CASSVGAGGRDTQYF.

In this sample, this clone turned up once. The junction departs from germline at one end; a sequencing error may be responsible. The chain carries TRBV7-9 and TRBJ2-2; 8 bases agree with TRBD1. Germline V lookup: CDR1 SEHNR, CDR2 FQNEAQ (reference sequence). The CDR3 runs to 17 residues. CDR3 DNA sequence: TGTTCCAGCAGCTTAGCAATAGGGACAGGGAACACCGGGGAGCTGTTTTTT. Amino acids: CSSSLAIGTGNTGELFF.

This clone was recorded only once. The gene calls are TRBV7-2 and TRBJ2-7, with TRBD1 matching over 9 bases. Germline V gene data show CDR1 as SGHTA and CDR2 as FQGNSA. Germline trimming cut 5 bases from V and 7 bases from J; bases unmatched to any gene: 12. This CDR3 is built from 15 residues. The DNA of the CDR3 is TGTGCCAGCAGCCCCGGGGGACAGGGCCCGGGAGAGCAGTACTTC. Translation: CASSPGGQGPGEQYF.

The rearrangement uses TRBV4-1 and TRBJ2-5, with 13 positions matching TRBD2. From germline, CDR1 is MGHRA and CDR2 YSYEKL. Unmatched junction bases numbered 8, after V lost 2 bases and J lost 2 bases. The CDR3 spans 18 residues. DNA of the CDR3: TGCGCCAGCAGCCAATCAAACGGACTAGCGGGGGAACAAGAGACCCAGTACTTC. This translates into CASSQSNGLAGEQETQYF.

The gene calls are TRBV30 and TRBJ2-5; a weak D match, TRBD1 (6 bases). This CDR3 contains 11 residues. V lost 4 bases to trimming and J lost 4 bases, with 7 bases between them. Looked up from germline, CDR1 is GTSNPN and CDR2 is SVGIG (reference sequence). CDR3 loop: CAWTGAETQYF. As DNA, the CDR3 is TGTGCCTGGACAGGGGCAGAGACCCAGTACTTC.

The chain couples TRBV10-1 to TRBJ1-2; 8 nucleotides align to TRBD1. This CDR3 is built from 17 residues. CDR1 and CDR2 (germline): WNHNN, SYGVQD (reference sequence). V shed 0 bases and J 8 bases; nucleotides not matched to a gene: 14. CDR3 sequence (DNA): TGCGCCAGCAGTGAGTCTAAAATCCCGGACAGGGATTCGGGCTACACCTTC. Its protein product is CASSESKIPDRDSGYTF.

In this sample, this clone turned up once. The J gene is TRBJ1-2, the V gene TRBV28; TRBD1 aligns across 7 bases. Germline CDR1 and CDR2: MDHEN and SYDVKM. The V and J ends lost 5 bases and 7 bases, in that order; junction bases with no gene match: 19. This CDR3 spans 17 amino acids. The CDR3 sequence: CASSPYTGDRIRGGYTF. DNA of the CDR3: TGTGCCAGCAGTCCGTATACCGGGGACAGAATCCGGGGTGGCTACACCTTC.

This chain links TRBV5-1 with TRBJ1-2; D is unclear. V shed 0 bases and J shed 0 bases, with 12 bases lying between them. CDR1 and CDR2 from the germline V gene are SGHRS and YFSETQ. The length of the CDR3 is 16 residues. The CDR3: CASSLDPAGANYGYTF. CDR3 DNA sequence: TGCGCCAGCAGCTTGGATCCGGCGGGAGCTAACTATGGCTACACCTTC.

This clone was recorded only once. CDR3 sequence: CASSALAGGSYEQYF. CDR3 bases: TGTGCCAGCAGCGCACTAGCGGGAGGTTCTTACGAGCAGTACTTC. The chain employs TRBV9 and TRBJ2-5; 12 bases fit TRBD2. TRBJ2-7 matches the DNA end more closely, so the J call is doubtful. Germline V CDR1 and CDR2: SGDLS, YYNGEE. The CDR3 length is 15 residues.

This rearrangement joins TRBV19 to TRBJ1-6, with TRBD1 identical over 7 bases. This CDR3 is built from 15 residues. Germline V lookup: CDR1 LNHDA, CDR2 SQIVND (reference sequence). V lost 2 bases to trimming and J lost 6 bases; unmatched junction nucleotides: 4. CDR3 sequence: CASSIRQGGNSPLHF. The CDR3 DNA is TGTGCCAGTAGTATACGACAGGGTGGTAATTCACCCCTCCACTTT.

The CDR3 DNA is TGTGCCAGCAGCCATCCCCCAGGGAAATCTACGAACACCGGGGAGCTGTTTTTT. Its protein product is CASSHPPGKSTNTGELFF. V gene TRBV11-2 combines with J gene TRBJ2-2; possible D gene TRBD1, 5 bases. Looked up from germline, CDR1 is SGHAT and CDR2 is FQNNGV. The V end was cut by 5 bases, the J end by 0 bases, with 19 bases between. The CDR3 length is 18 residues.

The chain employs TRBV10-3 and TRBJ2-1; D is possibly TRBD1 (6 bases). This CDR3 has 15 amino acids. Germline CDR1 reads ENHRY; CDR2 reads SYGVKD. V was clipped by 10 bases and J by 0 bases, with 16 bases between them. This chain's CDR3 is CATGDTGASYNEQFF. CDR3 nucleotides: TGTGCCACCGGGGACACAGGTGCCTCCTACAATGAGCAGTTCTTC.

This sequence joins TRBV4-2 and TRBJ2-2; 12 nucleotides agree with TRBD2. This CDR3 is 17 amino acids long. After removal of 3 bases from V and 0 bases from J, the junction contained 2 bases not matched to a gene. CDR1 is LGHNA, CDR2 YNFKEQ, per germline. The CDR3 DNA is TGTGCCAGCAGCCACCCTAGCGGGGGGGCGAACACCGGGGAGCTGTTTTTT. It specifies CASSHPSGGANTGELFF.